The clone carrying this T cell receptor (beta chain) has a count of ten or more. The antigen remains unidentified. Looked up from germline, CDR1 is MGHRA and CDR2 is YSYEKL. The CDR3 spans 16 residues. Between the trimmed V and J ends, which lost 6 bases and 4 bases, there was a span of 20 bases. These data belong to a study of identical twins. MiXCR was run by TCRdb on the 5' RACE reads, yielding one entry per CDR3 protein. This table holds about 150,000 distinct CDR3 sequences, 3% to 4.5% found once. Study conclusions and caveats: The models systematically underestimated how much out-of-frame TCR alpha was shared in monozygotic twins.

The chain is built from TRBV4-1 and TRBJ2-3; possible D gene TRBD2, 5 bases. Sequenced input: memory T cells sorted from blood. The receptor was isolated from a man younger than 35 in good health. As DNA, the CDR3 is TGCGCCAGCAGGGAACTAGACCCCTCCAGATCAGATACGCAGTATTTT. Translated, it gives CASRELDPSRSDTQYF.